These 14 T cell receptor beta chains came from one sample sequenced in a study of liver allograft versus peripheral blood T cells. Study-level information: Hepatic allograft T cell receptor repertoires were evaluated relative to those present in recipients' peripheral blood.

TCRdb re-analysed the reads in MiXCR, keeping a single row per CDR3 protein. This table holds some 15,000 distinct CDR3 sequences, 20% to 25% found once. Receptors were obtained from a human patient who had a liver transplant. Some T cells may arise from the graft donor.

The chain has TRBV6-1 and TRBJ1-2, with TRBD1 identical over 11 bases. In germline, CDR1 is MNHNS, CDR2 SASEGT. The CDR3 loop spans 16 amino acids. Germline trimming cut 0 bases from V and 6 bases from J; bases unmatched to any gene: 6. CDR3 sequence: CASSEAGQGAVNGYTF. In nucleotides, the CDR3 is TGTGCCAGCAGTGAAGCCGGACAGGGGGCGGTAAATGGCTACACCTTC.

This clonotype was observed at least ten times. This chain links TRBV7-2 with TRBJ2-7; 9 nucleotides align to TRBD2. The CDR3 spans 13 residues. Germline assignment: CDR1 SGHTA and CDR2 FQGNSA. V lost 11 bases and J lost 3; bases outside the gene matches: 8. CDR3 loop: CASTGRGGYEQYF. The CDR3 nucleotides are TGTGCCTCTACAGGGCGGGGGGGCTACGAGCAGTACTTC.

The CDR3 DNA follows: TGTGCCAGTAGTACAAGGACAGTCCAAGAGACCCAGTACTTC. Translation: CASSTRTVQETQYF. The chain is built from TRBV19 and TRBJ2-5, with D possibly being TRBD1 (6 bases). This CDR3 contains 14 residues. The germline V gene has CDR1 LNHDA and CDR2 SQIVND (reference sequence). Deletions cut 4 bases from V and 1 base from J, with 10 bases between.

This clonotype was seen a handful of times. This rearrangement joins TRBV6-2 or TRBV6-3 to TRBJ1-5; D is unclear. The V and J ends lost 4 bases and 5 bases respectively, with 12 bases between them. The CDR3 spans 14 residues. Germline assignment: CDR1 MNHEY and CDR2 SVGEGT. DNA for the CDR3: TGTGCCAGCAGTTCCTTGGACCCCGATCAGCCCCAGCATTTT. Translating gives CASSSLDPDQPQHF.

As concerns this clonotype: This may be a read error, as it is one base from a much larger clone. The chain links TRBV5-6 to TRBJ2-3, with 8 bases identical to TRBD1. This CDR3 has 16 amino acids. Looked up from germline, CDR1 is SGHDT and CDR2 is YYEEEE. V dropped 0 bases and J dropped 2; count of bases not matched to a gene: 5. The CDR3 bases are TGTGCCAGCAGCTTGGTGACAGGGGTCCCCACAGATACGCAGTATTTT. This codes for CASSLVTGVPTDTQYF.

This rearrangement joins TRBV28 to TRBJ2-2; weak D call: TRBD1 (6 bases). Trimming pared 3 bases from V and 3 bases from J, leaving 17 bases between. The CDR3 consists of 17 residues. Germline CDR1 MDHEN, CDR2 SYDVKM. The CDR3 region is CASSLATRQVHTGELFF. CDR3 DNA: TGTGCCAGCAGTTTGGCTACGAGACAGGTTCACACCGGGGAGCTGTTTTTT.

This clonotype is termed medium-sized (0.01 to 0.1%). CDR3 coding DNA: TGTGCCAGTAGTCCCTTAGGGACAGCGAACACTGAAGCTTTCTTT. Protein: CASSPLGTANTEAFF. This sequence joins TRBV19 and TRBJ1-1, with 7 bases identical to TRBD1. J gave up 1 base and V 5 bases, and 7 bases lay outside the gene matches. CDR3 size: 15 residues. Germline-derived CDR1 and CDR2 are LNHDA and SQIVND (reference sequence).

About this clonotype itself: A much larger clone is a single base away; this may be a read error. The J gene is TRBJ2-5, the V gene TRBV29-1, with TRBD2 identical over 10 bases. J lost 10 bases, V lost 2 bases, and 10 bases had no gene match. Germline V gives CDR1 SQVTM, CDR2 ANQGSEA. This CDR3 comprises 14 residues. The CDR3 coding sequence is TGCAGCGTTGAACAGACTAGCGGGTGGGGGGACCAGTACTTC. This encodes CSVEQTSGWGDQYF. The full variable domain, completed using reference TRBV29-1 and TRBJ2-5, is SAVISQKPSRDICQRGTSLTIQCQVDSQVTMMFWYRQQPGQSLTLIATANQGSEATYESGFVIDKFPISRPNLTFSTLTVSNMSPEDSSIYLCSVEQTSGWGDQYFGPGTRLLVL.

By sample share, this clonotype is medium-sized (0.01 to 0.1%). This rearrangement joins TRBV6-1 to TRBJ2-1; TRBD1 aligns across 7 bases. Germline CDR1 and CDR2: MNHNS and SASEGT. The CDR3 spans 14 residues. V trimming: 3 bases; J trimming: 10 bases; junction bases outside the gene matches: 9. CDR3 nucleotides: TGTGCCAGCAGTGACGAACCAGGGGGTAGAGAGCAGTTCTTC. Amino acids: CASSDEPGGREQFF.

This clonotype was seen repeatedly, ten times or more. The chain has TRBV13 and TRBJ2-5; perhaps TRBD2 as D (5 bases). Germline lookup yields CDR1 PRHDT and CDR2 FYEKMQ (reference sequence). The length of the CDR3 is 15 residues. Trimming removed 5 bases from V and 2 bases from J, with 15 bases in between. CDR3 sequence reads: CASSLAWRGQETQYF. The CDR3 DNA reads TGTGCCAGCAGCCTAGCCTGGCGCGGGCAAGAGACCCAGTACTTC.

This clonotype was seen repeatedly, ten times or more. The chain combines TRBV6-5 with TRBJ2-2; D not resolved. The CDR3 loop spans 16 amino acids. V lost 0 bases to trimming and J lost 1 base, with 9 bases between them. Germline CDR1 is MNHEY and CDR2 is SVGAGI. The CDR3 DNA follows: TGTGCCAGCAGTTACTCGCCCAAGGGGAACACCGGGGAGCTGTTTTTT. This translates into CASSYSPKGNTGELFF.

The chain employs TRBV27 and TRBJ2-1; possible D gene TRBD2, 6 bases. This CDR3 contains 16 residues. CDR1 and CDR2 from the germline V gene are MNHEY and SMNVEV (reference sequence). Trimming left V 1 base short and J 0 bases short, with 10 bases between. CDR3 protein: CASSLLRGRSYNEQFF. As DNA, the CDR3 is TGTGCCAGCAGTTTATTGCGGGGCCGCTCCTACAATGAGCAGTTCTTC.

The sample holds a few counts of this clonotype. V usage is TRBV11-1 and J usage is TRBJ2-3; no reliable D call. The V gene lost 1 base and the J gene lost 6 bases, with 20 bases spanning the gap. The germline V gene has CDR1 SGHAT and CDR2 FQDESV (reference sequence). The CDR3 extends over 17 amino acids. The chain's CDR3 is CASSLDRKRLEVDTQYF. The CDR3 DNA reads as TGTGCCAGCAGCTTAGATCGCAAGCGCCTCGAGGTGGATACGCAGTATTTT.

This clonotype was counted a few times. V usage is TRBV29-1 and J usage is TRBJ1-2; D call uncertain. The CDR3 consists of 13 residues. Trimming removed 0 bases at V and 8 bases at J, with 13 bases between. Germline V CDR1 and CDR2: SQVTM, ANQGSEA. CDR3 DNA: TGCAGCGTTGAAGATTCCCCGGGAGGGGGCTACACCTTC. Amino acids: CSVEDSPGGGYTF.